Reported below is one T cell receptor beta chain. This sample is drawn from a study of technical replicates of blood from a handful of donors. The germline V gene has CDR1 SGHRS and CDR2 YFSETQ. Trimming took off 7 bases at V and 1 base at J, with 9 bases between the two ends. CDR3 size: 13 residues. TCRdb's table, derived via immunoSEQ multiplex PCR, lists solely in-frame clones and lacks some. Among 82,000 or so clones listed, roughly 95% were seen once. The V gene is TRBV5-1, the J gene TRBJ1-5; D remains ambiguous. Sequenced material: T cells isolated from PBMCs. The origin of this receptor is a human donor in good health. The CDR3 DNA reads TGCGCCAGCTCTACAGAGAGCAATCAGCCCCAGCATTTT. Its protein product is CASSTESNQPQHF.